Only a few counts were recorded for the clone carrying this T cell receptor beta chain. CDR1 is LNHDA and CDR2 is SQIVND in the germline V gene (reference sequence). Trimming removed 3 bases from V and 7 bases from J, with 19 bases in between. The CDR3 runs 16 residues. The sample is drawn from a study of blood T cell repertoires in COVID-19. As originally analysed: How many nucleated cells were present was estimated from reference gene primer amplification. Here immunoSEQ multiplex PCR was the method, and the copy in TCRdb shows in-frame clones only, minus some. V, J and clone size were drawn from that table, and D and trimming were deduced from the DNA. This table holds about 140,000 clones, 79% found once.

The sample taken for sequencing was peripheral blood. This rearrangement joins TRBV19 to TRBJ1-5; D not resolved. The receptor's source is a man aged 45-65 years with active or convalescent COVID-19. Written as DNA, the CDR3 is TGTGCCAGTAGTATTGGTGAGGGCGGAAGGAGGCAGCCCCAGCATTTT. This gives the protein CASSIGEGGRRQPQHF.